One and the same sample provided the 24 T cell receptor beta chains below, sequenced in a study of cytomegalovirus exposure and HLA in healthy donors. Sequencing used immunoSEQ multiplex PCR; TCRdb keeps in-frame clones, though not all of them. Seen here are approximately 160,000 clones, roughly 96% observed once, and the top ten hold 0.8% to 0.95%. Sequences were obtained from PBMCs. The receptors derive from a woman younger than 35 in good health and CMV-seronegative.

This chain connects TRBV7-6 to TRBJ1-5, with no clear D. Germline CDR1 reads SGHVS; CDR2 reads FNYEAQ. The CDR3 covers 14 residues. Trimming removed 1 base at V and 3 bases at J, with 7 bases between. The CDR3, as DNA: TGTGCCAGCAGCTTAGACGGTCTCAATCAGCCCCAGCATTTT. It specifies CASSLDGLNQPQHF.

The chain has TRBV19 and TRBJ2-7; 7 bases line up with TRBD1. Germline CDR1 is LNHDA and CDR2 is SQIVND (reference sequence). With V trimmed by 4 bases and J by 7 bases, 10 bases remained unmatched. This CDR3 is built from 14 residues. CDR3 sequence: CASSKQGTVGEQYF. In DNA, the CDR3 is TGTGCCAGTAGTAAGCAAGGGACAGTGGGAGAGCAGTACTTC.

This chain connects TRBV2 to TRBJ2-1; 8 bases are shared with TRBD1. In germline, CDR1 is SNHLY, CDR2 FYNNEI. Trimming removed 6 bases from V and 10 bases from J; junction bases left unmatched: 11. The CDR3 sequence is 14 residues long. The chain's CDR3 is CASRKGQGQGEQFF. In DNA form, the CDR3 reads TGTGCCAGCAGGAAAGGACAGGGTCAAGGGGAGCAGTTCTTC.

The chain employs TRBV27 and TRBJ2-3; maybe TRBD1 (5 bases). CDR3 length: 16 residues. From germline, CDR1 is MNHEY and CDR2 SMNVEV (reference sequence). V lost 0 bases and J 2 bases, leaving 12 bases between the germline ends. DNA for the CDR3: TGTGCCAGCAGTTTATCTGGGGCGGCCCTCACAGATACGCAGTATTTT. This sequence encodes CASSLSGAALTDTQYF.

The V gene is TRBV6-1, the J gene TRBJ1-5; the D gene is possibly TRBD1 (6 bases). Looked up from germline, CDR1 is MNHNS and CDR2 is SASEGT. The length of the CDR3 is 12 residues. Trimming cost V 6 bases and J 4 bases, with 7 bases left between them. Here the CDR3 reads CASSTGNQPQHF. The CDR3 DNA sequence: TGTGCCAGCAGCACAGGGAATCAGCCCCAGCATTTT.

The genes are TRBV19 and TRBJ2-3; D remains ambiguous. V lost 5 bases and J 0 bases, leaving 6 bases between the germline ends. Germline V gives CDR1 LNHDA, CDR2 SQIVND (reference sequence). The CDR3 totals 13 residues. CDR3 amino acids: CASSFSSTDTQYF. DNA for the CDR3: TGTGCCAGTAGTTTCTCCAGCACAGATACGCAGTATTTT.

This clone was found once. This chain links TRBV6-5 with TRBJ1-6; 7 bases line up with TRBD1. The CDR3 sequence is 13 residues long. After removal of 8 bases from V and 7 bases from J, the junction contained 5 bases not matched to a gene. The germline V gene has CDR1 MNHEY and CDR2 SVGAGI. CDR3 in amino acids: CASRRDRNSPLHF. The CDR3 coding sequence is TGTGCCAGCCGTCGGGACAGAAATTCACCCCTCCACTTT.

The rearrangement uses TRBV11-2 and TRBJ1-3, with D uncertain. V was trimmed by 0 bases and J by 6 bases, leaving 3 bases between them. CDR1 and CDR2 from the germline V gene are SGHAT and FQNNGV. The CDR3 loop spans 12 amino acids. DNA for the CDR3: TGTGCCAGCAGCTTAGACCTAAACACCATATATTTT. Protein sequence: CASSLDLNTIYF.

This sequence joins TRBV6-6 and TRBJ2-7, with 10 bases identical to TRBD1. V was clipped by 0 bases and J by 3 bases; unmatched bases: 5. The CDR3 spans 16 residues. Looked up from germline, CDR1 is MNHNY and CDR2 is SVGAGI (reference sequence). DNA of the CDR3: TGTGCCAGCAGTTACTCGAGGGGGGACAGGGGCTACGAGCAGTACTTC. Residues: CASSYSRGDRGYEQYF.

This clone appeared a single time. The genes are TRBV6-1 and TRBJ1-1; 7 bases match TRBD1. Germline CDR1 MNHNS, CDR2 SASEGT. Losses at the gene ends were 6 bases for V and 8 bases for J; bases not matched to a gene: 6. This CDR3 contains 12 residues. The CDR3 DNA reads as TGTGCCAGCAGAGGACAGGTTAGGGAAGCTTTCTTT. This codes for CASRGQVREAFF.

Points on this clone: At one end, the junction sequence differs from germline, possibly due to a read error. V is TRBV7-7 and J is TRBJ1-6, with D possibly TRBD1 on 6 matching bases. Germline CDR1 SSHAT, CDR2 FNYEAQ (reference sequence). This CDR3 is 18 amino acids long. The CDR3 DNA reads TGTGCTAGCAGCCTCAGGGGTAACAGTCTCACTGGTAATTCACCCCTCCACTTT. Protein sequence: CASSLRGNSLTGNSPLHF.

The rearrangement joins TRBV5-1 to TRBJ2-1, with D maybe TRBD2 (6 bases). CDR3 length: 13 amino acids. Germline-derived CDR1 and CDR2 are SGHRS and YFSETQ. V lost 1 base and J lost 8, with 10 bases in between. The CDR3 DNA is TGCGCCAGCAGCTTGCCGTCGGGGGATGAGCAGTTCTTC. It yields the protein CASSLPSGDEQFF.

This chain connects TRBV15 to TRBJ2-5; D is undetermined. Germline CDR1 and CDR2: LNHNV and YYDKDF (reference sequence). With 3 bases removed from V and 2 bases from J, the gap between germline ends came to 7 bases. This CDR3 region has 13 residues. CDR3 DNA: TGTGCCACCAGCAGGTCAGGACAAGAGACCCAGTACTTC. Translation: CATSRSGQETQYF.

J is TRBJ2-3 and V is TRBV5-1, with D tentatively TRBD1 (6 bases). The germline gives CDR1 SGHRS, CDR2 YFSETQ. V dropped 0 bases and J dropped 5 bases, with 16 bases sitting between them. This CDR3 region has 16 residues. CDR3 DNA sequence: TGCGCCAGCAGCTTGGGGGGGAACAGGGTAGGAGATACGCAGTATTTT. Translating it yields CASSLGGNRVGDTQYF.

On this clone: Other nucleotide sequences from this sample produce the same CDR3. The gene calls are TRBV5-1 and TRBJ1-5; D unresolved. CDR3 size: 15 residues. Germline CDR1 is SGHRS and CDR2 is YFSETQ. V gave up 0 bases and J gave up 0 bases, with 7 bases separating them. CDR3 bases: TGCGCCAGCAGCTTGGGGGGAGGTAGCAATCAGCCCCAGCATTTT. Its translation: CASSLGGGSNQPQHF.

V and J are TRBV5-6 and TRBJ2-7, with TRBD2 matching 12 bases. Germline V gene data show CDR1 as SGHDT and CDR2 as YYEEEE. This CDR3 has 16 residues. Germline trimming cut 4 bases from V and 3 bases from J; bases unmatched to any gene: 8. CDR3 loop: CASSMGPSGGGYEQYF. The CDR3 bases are TGTGCCAGCAGCATGGGGCCTAGCGGGGGGGGCTACGAGCAGTACTTC.

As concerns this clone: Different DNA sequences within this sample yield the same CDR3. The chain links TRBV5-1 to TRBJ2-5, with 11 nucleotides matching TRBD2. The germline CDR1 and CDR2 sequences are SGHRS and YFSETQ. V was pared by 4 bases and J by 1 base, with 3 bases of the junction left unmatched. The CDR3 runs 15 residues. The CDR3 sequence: CASSAGLAVQETQYF. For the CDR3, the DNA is TGCGCCAGCAGCGCGGGACTAGCGGTCCAAGAGACCCAGTACTTC.

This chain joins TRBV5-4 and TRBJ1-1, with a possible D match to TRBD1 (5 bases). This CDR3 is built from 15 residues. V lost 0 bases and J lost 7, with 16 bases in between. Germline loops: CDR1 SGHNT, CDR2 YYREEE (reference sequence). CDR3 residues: CASSLGFRVEDEAFF. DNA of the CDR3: TGTGCCAGCAGCTTGGGGTTCAGGGTTGAGGATGAAGCTTTCTTT.

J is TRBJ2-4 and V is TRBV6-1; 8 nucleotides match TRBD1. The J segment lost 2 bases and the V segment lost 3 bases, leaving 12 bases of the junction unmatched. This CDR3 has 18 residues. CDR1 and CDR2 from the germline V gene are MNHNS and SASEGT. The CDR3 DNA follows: TGTGCCAGCAGTGAGGACAGGGCCCGATATACCTCCAAAAACATTCAGTACTTC. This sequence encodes CASSEDRARYTSKNIQYF.

CDR3 in DNA: TGTGCCAGCAGTGAACGACAGGGGAAGAATTCACCCCTCCACTTT. Protein product: CASSERQGKNSPLHF. This chain connects TRBV25-1 to TRBJ1-6, with 8 bases identical to TRBD1. V gave up 2 bases and J gave up 7 bases; unmatched junction bases: 4. The CDR3 is made up of 15 amino acids. Germline values: CDR1 MGHDK, CDR2 SYGVNS.

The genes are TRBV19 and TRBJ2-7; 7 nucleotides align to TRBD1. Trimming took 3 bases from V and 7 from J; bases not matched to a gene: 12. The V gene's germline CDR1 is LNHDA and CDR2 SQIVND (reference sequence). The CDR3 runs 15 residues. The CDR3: CASSMTRQGTEEQYF. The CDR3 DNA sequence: TGTGCCAGTAGTATGACCCGGCAGGGGACAGAAGAGCAGTACTTC.

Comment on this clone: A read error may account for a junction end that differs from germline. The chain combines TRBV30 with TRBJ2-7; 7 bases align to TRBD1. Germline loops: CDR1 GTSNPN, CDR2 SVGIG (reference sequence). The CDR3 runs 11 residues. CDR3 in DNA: TGTGCCTGGAGTATAGGGGGCACCAAGCTTTTC. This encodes CAWSIGGTKLF.

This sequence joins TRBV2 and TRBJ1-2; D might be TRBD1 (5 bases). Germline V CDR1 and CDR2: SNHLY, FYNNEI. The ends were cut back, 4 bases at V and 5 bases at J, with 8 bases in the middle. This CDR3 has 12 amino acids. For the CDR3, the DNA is TGTGCCAGCAGTGGTAGGGGTTATGGCTACACCTTC. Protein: CASSGRGYGYTF.

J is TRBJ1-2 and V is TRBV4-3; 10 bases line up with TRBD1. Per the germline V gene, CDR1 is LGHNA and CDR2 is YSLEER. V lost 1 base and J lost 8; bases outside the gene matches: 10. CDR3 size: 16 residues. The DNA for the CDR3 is TGCGCCAGCAGCCAAGGCAGTCCGGGACAGGGGCAAGGCTACACCTTC. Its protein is CASSQGSPGQGQGYTF.